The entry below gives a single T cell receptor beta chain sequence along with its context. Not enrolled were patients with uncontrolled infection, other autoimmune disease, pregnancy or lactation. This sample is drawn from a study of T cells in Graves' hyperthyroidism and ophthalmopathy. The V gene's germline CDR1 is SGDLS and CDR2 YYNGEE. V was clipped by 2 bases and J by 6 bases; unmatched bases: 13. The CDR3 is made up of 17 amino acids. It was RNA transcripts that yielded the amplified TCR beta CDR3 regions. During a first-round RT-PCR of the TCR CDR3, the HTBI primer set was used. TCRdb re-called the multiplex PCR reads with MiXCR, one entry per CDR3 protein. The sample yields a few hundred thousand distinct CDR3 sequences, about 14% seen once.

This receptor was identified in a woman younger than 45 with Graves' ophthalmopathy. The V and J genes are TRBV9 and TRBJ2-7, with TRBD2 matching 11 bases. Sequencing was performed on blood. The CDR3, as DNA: TGTGCCAGCAGCGTCGGTTCTAGCGGGGGGTCTAGGGGCGAGCAGTACTTC. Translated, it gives CASSVGSSGGSRGEQYF.